A selection of T cell receptor beta chains follows, all from one sample in a study of T-cell reconstitution after alpha-beta-depleted transplantation in children. TCRdb fed the PCR reads into MiXCR, producing one record per CDR3 protein. The sample lists a few hundred thousand distinct CDR3 sequences, less than 9.5% occurring once. Specimen: peripheral blood, collected 360 days after TCRalphabeta/CD19-depleted stem cell transplant. These receptor sequences come from a female patient aged 2 to 10 who had a stem cell transplant for Fanconi anemia, so the T cells may come from the graft donor. The CDR3 runs from the conserved cysteine through the conserved F or W. D genes are given only for firm matches. Clone sizes are given selectively: once, few, many, or a class where the clone is expanded.

size: -
V: TRBV18
D: TRBD2
J: TRBJ2-7
DNA: TGTGCCAGCTCACCTGAGCGGGGGAGCTCCTACGAGCAGTACTTC
CDR3: CASSPERGSSYEQYF

size: many
V: TRBV12-3/TRBV12-4
D: -
J: TRBJ1-2
DNA: TGTGCCAGCAGTCTCGATCCAGGGAATGGCTACACCTTC
CDR3: CASSLDPGNGYTF

size: many
V: TRBV6-5
D: TRBD1
J: TRBJ2-2
DNA: TGTGCCAGCAGTACCGACAGGGGCAGGGAGCTGTTTTTT
CDR3: CASSTDRGRELFF

size: many
V: TRBV5-6
D: TRBD1
J: TRBJ2-5
DNA: TGTGCCAGCAGCGACAGGGGTATGGCCCAAGAGACCCAGTACTTC
CDR3: CASSDRGMAQETQYF

size: -
V: TRBV5-5
D: TRBD2
J: TRBJ2-5
DNA: TGTGCCAGCAGCGGCGAGCTCCGAGCGGGGGGGCGGGAGACCCAGTACTTC
CDR3: CASSGELRAGGRETQYF

size: few
V: TRBV7-9
D: TRBD1
J: TRBJ2-2
DNA: TGTGCCAGCAGCCACCGACAGGGGGCGGGCACCGGGGAGCTGTTTTTT
CDR3: CASSHRQGAGTGELFF

size: -
V: TRBV18
D: -
J: TRBJ2-3
DNA: TGTGCCAGCTCACCACGGGTAGCAAGAGGCACAGATACGCAGTATTTT
CDR3: CASSPRVARGTDTQYF

size: -
V: TRBV5-1
D: -
J: TRBJ2-7
DNA: TGCGCCAGCAGCTTGGCGGTGTTAAGCCGTCCCGGGACTGGCTCCTACGAGCAGTACTTC
CDR3: CASSLAVLSRPGTGSYEQYF

size: many
V: TRBV6-5
D: TRBD1
J: TRBJ1-6
DNA: TGTGCCAGCAGTTACGACAGGGGAGGGAATTCACCCCTCCACTTT
CDR3: CASSYDRGGNSPLHF

size: -
V: TRBV7-2
D: -
J: TRBJ1-2
DNA: TGTGCCAGCAGCCCGAGGACAGATCCTCCCTATGGCTACACCTTC
CDR3: CASSPRTDPPYGYTF

size: -
V: TRBV12-3/TRBV12-4
D: -
J: TRBJ1-4
DNA: TGTGCCAGCAGAGCTGATTCAACTAATGAAAAACTGTTTTTT
CDR3: CASRADSTNEKLFF

size: -
V: TRBV6-2/TRBV6-3
D: -
J: TRBJ2-5
DNA: TGTGCCAGCCCCGGGACACCCGCAACCCAGTACTTC
CDR3: CASPGTPATQYF

size: many
V: TRBV4-2
D: TRBD1
J: TRBJ2-7
DNA: TGTGCCAGCAGCCAAGATCTCGGGACAGGGATTTACGAGCAGTACTTC
CDR3: CASSQDLGTGIYEQYF

size: -
V: TRBV24-1
D: TRBD1
J: TRBJ2-2
DNA: TGTGCCACCAGTGACCCTGACAGGGGGCTGGGAACCGGGGAGCTGTTTTTT
CDR3: CATSDPDRGLGTGELFF

size: few
V: TRBV27
D: TRBD2
J: TRBJ2-1
DNA: TGTGCCAGCACCCACGCTAGCGGTGGCCCCTACAATGAGCAGTTCTTC
CDR3: CASTHASGGPYNEQFF

size: few
V: TRBV11-2
D: -
J: TRBJ2-2
DNA: TGTGCCAGCAGCTTATATTGGGGGGCCATCGGTGGGAACACCGGGGAGCTGTTTTTT
CDR3: CASSLYWGAIGGNTGELFF

size: many
V: TRBV7-2
D: -
J: TRBJ2-5
DNA: TGTGCCAGCAGCTTAGAACGCGGGGAAGGGACCCAGTACTTC
CDR3: CASSLERGEGTQYF

size: many
V: TRBV5-1
D: TRBD2
J: TRBJ2-5
DNA: TGCGCCAGCAGCATTGGGACTAGCGGCGGTGTAGAGACCCAGTACTTC
CDR3: CASSIGTSGGVETQYF

size: -
V: TRBV5-4
D: TRBD2
J: TRBJ2-3
DNA: TGTGCCAGCAGCCCCATCGGGGGGGCCCCGGATACGCAGTATTTT
CDR3: CASSPIGGAPDTQYF

size: many
V: TRBV20-1
D: -
J: TRBJ1-4
DNA: TGCAGTGCTAGAGATAGGGACAAGCCAACTAATGAAAAACTGTTTTTT
CDR3: CSARDRDKPTNEKLFF

size: many
V: TRBV5-1
D: -
J: TRBJ1-4
DNA: TGCGCCAGCAGCTTGGGGTCGGGGCGCAGTCGAGGTGAAAAACTGTTTTTT
CDR3: CASSLGSGRSRGEKLFF

size: few
V: TRBV27
D: TRBD1
J: TRBJ2-2
DNA: TGTGCCAGCAGTTTCGGGACAGGCCTTTCCGCGAACACCGGGGAGCTGTTTTTT
CDR3: CASSFGTGLSANTGELFF

size: -
V: TRBV6-1
D: TRBD2
J: TRBJ2-3
DNA: TGTGCCAGCAGTGAACGCCTAGCGGTTAGCACAGATACGCAGTATTTT
CDR3: CASSERLAVSTDTQYF

size: -
V: TRBV20-1
D: -
J: TRBJ2-3
DNA: TGCAGTGTGGTCCGTGTGGTGGGAGATACGCAGTATTTT
CDR3: CSVVRVVGDTQYF

size: few
V: TRBV6-5
D: -
J: TRBJ1-2
DNA: TGTGCCAGCAGTTACTCGCAACGGGAGTTCTATGGCTACACCTTC
CDR3: CASSYSQREFYGYTF

size: few
V: TRBV28
D: -
J: TRBJ1-5
DNA: TGTGCCAGCAGTCTCCCACGCAGGGGCAATCAGCCCCAGCATTTT
CDR3: CASSLPRRGNQPQHF

size: many
V: TRBV7-9
D: -
J: TRBJ2-3
DNA: TGTGCCAGCAGTCCGGGCCTCACAGATACGCAGTATTTT
CDR3: CASSPGLTDTQYF

size: few
V: TRBV6-1
D: TRBD2
J: TRBJ2-3
DNA: TGTGCCAGCAGTGGTTGGACTAGGGCAGATACGCAGTATTTT
CDR3: CASSGWTRADTQYF

size: -
V: TRBV12-3/TRBV12-4
D: TRBD2
J: TRBJ2-3
DNA: TGTGCCAGCAGTCCCTTCGGACTAGTTGCAGATACGCAGTATTTT
CDR3: CASSPFGLVADTQYF

size: many
V: TRBV10-3
D: -
J: TRBJ1-6
DNA: TGTGCCACCGCGGCTGGTAGCAGCTCCTATAATTCACCCCTCCACTTT
CDR3: CATAAGSSSYNSPLHF

size: few
V: TRBV7-9
D: -
J: TRBJ2-7
DNA: TGTGCCAGCAGCTCTCGTAGGGCAGGGATAGCCTACGAGCAGTACTTC
CDR3: CASSSRRAGIAYEQYF

size: many
V: TRBV25-1
D: -
J: TRBJ2-3
DNA: TGTGCCAGCAGTCCTGCCCTCGTCACAGATACGCAGTATTTT
CDR3: CASSPALVTDTQYF

size: few
V: TRBV30
D: -
J: TRBJ2-1
DNA: TGTGCCTGGAGTGTACTCAGCAATGAGCAGTTCTTC
CDR3: CAWSVLSNEQFF

size: -
V: TRBV5-1
D: -
J: TRBJ1-6
DNA: TGCGCCAGCAGCAGGAGCTCCTATAATTCACCCCTCCACTTT
CDR3: CASSRSSYNSPLHF

size: many
V: TRBV10-3
D: TRBD1
J: TRBJ1-5
DNA: TGTGCCATTGCACCGGGACAGAAGAATCAGCCCCAGCATTTT
CDR3: CAIAPGQKNQPQHF

size: many
V: TRBV4-2
D: -
J: TRBJ2-5
DNA: TGTGCCAGCAGCCAAAATATACTAGCAGTTATCCAAGAGACCCAGTACTTC
CDR3: CASSQNILAVIQETQYF

size: many
V: TRBV4-2
D: TRBD1
J: TRBJ1-5
DNA: TGTGCCAGCAGCCAAGATAAGGGGGACAGGGAGGGTTGGAGCAATCAGCCCCAGCATTTT
CDR3: CASSQDKGDREGWSNQPQHF

size: few
V: TRBV6-5
D: -
J: TRBJ2-4
DNA: TGTGCCAGCAGTTACTCGGTCCAGGGCATCGCTTGGAGGAACATTCAGTACTTC
CDR3: CASSYSVQGIAWRNIQYF

size: many
V: TRBV29-1
D: TRBD2
J: TRBJ2-3
DNA: TGCAGCGTGAAAGCGGGGGGTAGGACAGATACGCAGTATTTT
CDR3: CSVKAGGRTDTQYF

size: -
V: TRBV20-1
D: TRBD1
J: TRBJ2-7
DNA: TGCAGTGCTATCACGGGACAGACCTACGAGCAGTACTTC
CDR3: CSAITGQTYEQYF

size: -
V: TRBV5-1
D: -
J: TRBJ2-3
DNA: TGCGCCAGCCGCCTTTATTCCGTTAGCACAGATACGCAGTATTTT
CDR3: CASRLYSVSTDTQYF

size: many
V: TRBV12-3/TRBV12-4
D: TRBD1
J: TRBJ1-2
DNA: TGTGCCAGCAGTTCGCGGACAGGGGGAGGCTACACCTTC
CDR3: CASSSRTGGGYTF

size: -
V: TRBV7-2
D: TRBD1
J: TRBJ2-7
DNA: TGTGCCAGCAGACTAACAGGGGGGTCCTACGAGCAGTACTTC
CDR3: CASRLTGGSYEQYF

size: -
V: TRBV14
D: -
J: TRBJ2-7
DNA: TGTGCCAGCAGCCGGGACTCGTCCGAAGACGAGCAGTACTTC
CDR3: CASSRDSSEDEQYF

size: -
V: TRBV15
D: -
J: TRBJ2-1
DNA: TGTGCCACCAGCAGAGATATATTAGCTCCCCTCTCCTACAATGAGCAGTTCTTC
CDR3: CATSRDILAPLSYNEQFF

size: -
V: TRBV20-1
D: -
J: TRBJ2-7
DNA: TGCAGTGCTAGAGGCCGGCCCTCCTACGAGCAGTACTTC
CDR3: CSARGRPSYEQYF

size: many
V: TRBV7-3
D: TRBD2
J: TRBJ2-1
DNA: TGTGCCAGCAGCTCCCGAGGGGCGGGAGGGAAATCGGATGAGCAGTTCTTC
CDR3: CASSSRGAGGKSDEQFF

size: -
V: TRBV11-2
D: TRBD1
J: TRBJ1-4
DNA: TGTGCCAGCAGCTACCGGGACAGGGATGAAAAACTGTTTTTT
CDR3: CASSYRDRDEKLFF

size: many
V: TRBV7-3
D: TRBD2
J: TRBJ2-1
DNA: TGTGCCAGCAGCTGGGGGACTAGCGCGCTTCCAAGGGCCAATGAGCAGTTCTTC
CDR3: CASSWGTSALPRANEQFF

size: many
V: TRBV7-6
D: -
J: TRBJ1-3
DNA: TGTGCCAGCAGTCCAGGACAGAGCTCTGGAAACACCATATATTTT
CDR3: CASSPGQSSGNTIYF

size: many
V: TRBV27
D: -
J: TRBJ2-1
DNA: TGTGCCAGCAGTTTATTCTCCTACAATGAGCAGTTCTTC
CDR3: CASSLFSYNEQFF

size: many
V: TRBV12-3/TRBV12-4
D: -
J: TRBJ1-1
DNA: TGTGCCAGCAGTTTACAGGCAGCGAACACTGAAGCTTTCTTT
CDR3: CASSLQAANTEAFF

size: many
V: TRBV29-1
D: TRBD1
J: TRBJ1-2
DNA: TGCAGCGTTGGACTCGTCCGGGACAGGGGGCGTTTTATAAATGGCTACACCTTC
CDR3: CSVGLVRDRGRFINGYTF

size: -
V: TRBV27
D: -
J: TRBJ2-1
DNA: TGTGCCAGCAGTTCGGCGGTTTCCTACAATGAGCAGTTCTTC
CDR3: CASSSAVSYNEQFF

size: -
V: TRBV4-2
D: -
J: TRBJ2-3
DNA: TGTGCCAGCAGCCAAGACGCAGAGGGGGTTAGCACAGATACGCAGTATTTT
CDR3: CASSQDAEGVSTDTQYF

size: few
V: TRBV11-2
D: TRBD2
J: TRBJ2-2
DNA: TGTGCCAGCAGCTTCCTTAGCGGGGGGATTAGGGTCAAGGCCGGGGAGCTGTTTTTT
CDR3: CASSFLSGGIRVKAGELFF

size: many
V: TRBV12-3/TRBV12-4
D: -
J: TRBJ1-1
DNA: TGTGCCAGCAGTTTAGAAGCTGAAGCTTTCTTT
CDR3: CASSLEAEAFF